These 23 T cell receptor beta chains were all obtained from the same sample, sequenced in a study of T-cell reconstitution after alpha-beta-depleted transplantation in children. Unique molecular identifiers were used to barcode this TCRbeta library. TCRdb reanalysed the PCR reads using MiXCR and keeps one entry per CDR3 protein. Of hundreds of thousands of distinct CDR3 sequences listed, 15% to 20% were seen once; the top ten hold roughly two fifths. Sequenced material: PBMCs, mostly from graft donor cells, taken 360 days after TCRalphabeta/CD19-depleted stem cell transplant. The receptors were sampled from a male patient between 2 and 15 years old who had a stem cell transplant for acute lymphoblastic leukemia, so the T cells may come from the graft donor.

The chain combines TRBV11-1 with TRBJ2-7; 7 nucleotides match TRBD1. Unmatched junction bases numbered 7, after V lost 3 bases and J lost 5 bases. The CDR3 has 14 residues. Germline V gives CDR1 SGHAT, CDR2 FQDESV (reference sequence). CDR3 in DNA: TGTGCCAGCAGCTTCCGGGACAGCATCAACGAGCAGTACTTC. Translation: CASSFRDSINEQYF.

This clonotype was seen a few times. For the CDR3, the DNA is TGCGCCAGCAGCGCATTAGGTAACTACAATGAGCAGTTCTTC. Translating it yields CASSALGNYNEQFF. This chain joins TRBV5-1 and TRBJ2-1; no clear D. The germline gives CDR1 SGHRS, CDR2 YFSETQ. Between the trimmed V and J ends, which lost 4 bases and 3 bases, there was a span of 11 bases. This CDR3 has 14 residues.

The CDR3 sequence: CASSYGLGTERDTQYF. CDR3 sequence (DNA): TGTGCCAGCAGTTATGGACTAGGTACAGAAAGGGATACGCAGTATTTT. This sequence joins TRBV27 and TRBJ2-3, with 7 positions matching TRBD2. CDR1 and CDR2 from the germline V gene are MNHEY and SMNVEV (reference sequence). The CDR3 is made up of 16 amino acids. Trimming removed 4 bases from V and 6 bases from J; junction bases left unmatched: 13.

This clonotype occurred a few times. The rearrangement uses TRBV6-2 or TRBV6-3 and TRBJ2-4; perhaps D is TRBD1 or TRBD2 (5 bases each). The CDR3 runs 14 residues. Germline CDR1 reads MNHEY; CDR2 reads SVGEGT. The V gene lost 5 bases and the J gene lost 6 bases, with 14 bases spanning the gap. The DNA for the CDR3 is TGTGCCAGCAGTCATCCGTCGGGACGAAACATTCAGTACTTC. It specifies CASSHPSGRNIQYF.

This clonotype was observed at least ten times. CDR3 amino acids: CASSIPSGRALGLSYNEQFF. The CDR3 DNA is TGTGCCAGCAGCATTCCTAGCGGGAGGGCTCTGGGCCTCTCCTACAATGAGCAGTTCTTC. The gene calls are TRBV7-8 and TRBJ2-1; 12 bases line up with TRBD2. This CDR3 is 20 amino acids long. V lost 5 bases and J lost 0; bases outside the gene matches: 14. CDR1 SGHVS and CDR2 FQNEAQ come from the germline V gene.

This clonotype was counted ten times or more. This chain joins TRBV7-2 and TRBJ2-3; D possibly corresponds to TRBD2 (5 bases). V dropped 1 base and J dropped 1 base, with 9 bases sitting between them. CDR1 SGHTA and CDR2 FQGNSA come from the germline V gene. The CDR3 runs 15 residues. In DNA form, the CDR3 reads TGTGCCAGCAGCTTAGGGTGGCGGGGCACAGATACGCAGTATTTT. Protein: CASSLGWRGTDTQYF.

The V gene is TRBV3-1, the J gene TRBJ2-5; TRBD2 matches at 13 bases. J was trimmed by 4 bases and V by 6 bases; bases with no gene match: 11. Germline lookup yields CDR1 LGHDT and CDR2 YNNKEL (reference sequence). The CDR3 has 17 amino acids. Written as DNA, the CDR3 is TGTGCCAGCAGTCGGACTAGCGGGAGCCCCCGAGGAGAGACCCAGTACTTC. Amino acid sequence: CASSRTSGSPRGETQYF.

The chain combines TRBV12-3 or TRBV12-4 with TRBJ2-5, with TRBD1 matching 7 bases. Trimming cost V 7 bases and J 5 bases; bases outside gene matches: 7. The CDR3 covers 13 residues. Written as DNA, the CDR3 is TGTGCCAGCACTACAGGGGCCTGGGAGACCCAGTACTTC. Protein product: CASTTGAWETQYF.

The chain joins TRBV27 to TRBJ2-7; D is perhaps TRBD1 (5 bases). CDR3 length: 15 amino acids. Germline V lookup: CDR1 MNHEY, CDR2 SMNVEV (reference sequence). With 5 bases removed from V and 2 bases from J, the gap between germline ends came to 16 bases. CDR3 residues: CASSRQRGLPYEQYF. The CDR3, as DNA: TGTGCCAGCAGTCGCCAAAGGGGTTTGCCCTACGAGCAGTACTTC.

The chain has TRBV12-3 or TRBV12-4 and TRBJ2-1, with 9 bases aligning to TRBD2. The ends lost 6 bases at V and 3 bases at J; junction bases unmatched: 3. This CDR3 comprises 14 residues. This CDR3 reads CASRKREDYNEQFF. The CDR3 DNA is TGTGCCAGCAGGAAGCGGGAGGACTACAATGAGCAGTTCTTC.

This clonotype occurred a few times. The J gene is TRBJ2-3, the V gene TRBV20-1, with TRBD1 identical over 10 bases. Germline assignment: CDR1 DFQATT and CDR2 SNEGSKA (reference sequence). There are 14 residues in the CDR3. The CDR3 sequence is CSGGDRGPTDTQYF. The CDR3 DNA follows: TGCAGCGGGGGGGACAGGGGACCCACAGATACGCAGTATTTT.

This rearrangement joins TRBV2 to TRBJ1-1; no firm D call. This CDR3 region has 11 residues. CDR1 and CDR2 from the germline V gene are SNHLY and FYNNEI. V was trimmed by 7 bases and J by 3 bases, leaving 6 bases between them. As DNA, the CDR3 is TGTGCCAGCATTGTGGACACTGAAGCTTTCTTT. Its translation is CASIVDTEAFF.

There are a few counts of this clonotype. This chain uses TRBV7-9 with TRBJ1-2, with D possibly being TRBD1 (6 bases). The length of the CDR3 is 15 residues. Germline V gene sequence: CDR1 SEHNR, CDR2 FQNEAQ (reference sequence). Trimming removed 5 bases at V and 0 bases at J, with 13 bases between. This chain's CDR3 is CASSRRDKTNYGYTF. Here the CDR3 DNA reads TGTGCCAGCAGCCGACGGGACAAGACTAACTATGGCTACACCTTC. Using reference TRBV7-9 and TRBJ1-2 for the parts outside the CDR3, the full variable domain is DTGVSQNPRHKITKRGQNVTFRCDPISEHNRLYWYRQTLGQGPEFLTYFQNEAQLEKSRLLSDRFSAERPKGSFSTLEIQRTEQGDSAMYLCASSRRDKTNYGYTFGSGTRLTVV.

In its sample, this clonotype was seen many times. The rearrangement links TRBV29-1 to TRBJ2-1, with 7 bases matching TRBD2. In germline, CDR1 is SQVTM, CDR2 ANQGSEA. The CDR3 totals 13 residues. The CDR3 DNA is TGCAGTGGAGCCCCGGGGGGCTACAATGAGCAGTTCTTC. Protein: CSGAPGGYNEQFF.

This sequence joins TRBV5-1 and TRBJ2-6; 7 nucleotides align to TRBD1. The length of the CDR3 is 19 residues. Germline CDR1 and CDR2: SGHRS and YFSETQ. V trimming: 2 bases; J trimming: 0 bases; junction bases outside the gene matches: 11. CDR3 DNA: TGCGCCAGCAGCTTCCCACCGACAGGGTTTGGCTCTGGGGCCAACGTCCTGACTTTC. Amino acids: CASSFPPTGFGSGANVLTF.

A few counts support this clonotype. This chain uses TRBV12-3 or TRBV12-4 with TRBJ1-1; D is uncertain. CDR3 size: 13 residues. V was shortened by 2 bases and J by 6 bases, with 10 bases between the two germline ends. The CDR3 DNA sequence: TGTGCCAGCAGTTTACTCAGTAAACCTGAAGCTTTCTTT. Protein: CASSLLSKPEAFF.

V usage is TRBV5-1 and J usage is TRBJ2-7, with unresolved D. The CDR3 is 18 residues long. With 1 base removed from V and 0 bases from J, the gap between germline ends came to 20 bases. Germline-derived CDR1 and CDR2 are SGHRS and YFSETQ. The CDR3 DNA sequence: TGCGCCAGCAGCTTGCGGTCAGTAGAAACCTTGAGCTCCTACGAGCAGTACTTC. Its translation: CASSLRSVETLSSYEQYF.

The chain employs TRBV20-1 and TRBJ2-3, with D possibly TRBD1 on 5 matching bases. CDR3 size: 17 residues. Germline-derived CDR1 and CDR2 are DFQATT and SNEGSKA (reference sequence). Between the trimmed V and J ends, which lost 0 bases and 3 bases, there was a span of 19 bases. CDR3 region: CSARDDWSRVLTDTQYF. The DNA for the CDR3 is TGCAGTGCTAGAGATGATTGGTCCAGGGTCCTTACAGATACGCAGTATTTT.

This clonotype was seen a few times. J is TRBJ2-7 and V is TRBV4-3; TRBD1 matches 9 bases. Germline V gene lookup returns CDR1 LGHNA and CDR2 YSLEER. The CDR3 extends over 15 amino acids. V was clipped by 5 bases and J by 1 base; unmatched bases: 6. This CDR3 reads CASSSGTGPSYEQYF. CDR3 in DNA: TGCGCCAGCAGCTCCGGGACAGGGCCTTCCTACGAGCAGTACTTC.

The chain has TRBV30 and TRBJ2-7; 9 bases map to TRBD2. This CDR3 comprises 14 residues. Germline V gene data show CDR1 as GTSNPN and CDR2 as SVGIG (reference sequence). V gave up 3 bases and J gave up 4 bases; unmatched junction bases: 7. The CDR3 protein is CAWSVAGAAYEQYF. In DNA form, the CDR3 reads TGTGCCTGGAGCGTAGCGGGAGCGGCATACGAGCAGTACTTC.

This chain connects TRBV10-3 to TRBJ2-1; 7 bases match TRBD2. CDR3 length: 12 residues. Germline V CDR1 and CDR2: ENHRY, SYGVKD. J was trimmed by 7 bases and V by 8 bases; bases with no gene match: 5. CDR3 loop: CAIGLDRNEQFF. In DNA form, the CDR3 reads TGTGCCATCGGACTAGATAGGAATGAGCAGTTCTTC.

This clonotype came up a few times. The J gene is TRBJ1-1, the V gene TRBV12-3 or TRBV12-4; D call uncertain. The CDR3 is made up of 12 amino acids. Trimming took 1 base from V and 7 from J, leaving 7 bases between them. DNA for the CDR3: TGTGCCAGCAGTTTAGGGCCTGTTGAAGCTTTCTTT. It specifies CASSLGPVEAFF.

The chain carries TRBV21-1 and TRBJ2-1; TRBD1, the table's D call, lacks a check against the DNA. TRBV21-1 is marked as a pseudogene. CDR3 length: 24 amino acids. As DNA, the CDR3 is TGTGCCAGCAGCACGGTTGCTGTCCCTCGGGACAGGGGGTCTTACTACTACTACGACAATGAGCAGTTCTTC. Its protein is CASSTVAVPRDRGSYYYYDNEQFF.